The source of this TCR beta chain is a study of shared clonotypes between healthy human individuals. After removal of 1 base from V and 9 bases from J, the junction contained 7 bases not matched to a gene. Germline assignment: CDR1 SGHTA and CDR2 FQGNSA. The CDR3 loop spans 15 amino acids. The repertoire was sequenced with immunoSEQ multiplex PCR; TCRdb's copy has only in-frame clones and lacks some. The sample consists of approximately 2.5 million clones, approximately 92% of them appearing once. The chain employs TRBV7-2 and TRBJ2-5; 11 bases fit TRBD2. This clonotype was sampled from a man between 18 and 29 years old in good health. Sequenced sample: naive CD4+ T cells sorted from blood. Subset indicated: CD45RA+ positively selected. The CDR3 DNA is TGTGCCAGCAGCTTAGACACTAGCGGGAGAGGGTCCCAGTACTTC. Translated: CASSLDTSGRGSQYF.